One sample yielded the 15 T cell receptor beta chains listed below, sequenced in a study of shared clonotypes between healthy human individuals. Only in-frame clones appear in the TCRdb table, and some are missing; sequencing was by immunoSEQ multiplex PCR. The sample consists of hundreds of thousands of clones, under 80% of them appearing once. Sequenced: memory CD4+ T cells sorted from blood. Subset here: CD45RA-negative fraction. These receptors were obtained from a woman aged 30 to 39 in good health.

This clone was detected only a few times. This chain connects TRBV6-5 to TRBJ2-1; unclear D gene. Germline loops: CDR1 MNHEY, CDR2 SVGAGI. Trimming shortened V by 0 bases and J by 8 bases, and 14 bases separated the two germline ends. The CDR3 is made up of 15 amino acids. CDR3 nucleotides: TGTGCCAGCAGTTACTCGACACAGTTGGGCCATGAGCAGTTCTTC. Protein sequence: CASSYSTQLGHEQFF.

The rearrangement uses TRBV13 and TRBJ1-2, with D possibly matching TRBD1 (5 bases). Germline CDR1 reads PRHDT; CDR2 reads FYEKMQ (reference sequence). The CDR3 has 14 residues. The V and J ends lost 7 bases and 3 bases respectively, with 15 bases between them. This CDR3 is CASTLGGSYYGYTF. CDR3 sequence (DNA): TGTGCCAGCACCCTGGGGGGGTCGTACTATGGCTACACCTTC.

The CDR3 region has the DNA TGTGCCAGTCATGACGGAATCAATCAGCCCCAGCATTTT. Residues: CASHDGINQPQHF. The chain carries TRBV2 and TRBJ1-5; D is unresolved. V lost 9 bases to trimming and J lost 3 bases, with 12 bases between them. CDR1 SNHLY and CDR2 FYNNEI come from the germline V gene. There are 13 residues in the CDR3.

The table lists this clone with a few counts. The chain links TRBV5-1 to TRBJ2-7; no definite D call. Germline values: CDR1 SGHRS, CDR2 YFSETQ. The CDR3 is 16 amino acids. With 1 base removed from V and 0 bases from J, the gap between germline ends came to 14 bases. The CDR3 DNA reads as TGCGCCAGCAGCTTGAGTTTCGGGTTTTCCTCCTACGAGCAGTACTTC. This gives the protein CASSLSFGFSSYEQYF.

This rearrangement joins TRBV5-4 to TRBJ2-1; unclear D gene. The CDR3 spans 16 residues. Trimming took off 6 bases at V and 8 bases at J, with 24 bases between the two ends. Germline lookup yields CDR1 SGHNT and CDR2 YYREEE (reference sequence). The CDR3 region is CASTQGRLTDNHEQFF. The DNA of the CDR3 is TGTGCCAGCACCCAAGGAAGATTAACCGACAATCATGAGCAGTTCTTC.

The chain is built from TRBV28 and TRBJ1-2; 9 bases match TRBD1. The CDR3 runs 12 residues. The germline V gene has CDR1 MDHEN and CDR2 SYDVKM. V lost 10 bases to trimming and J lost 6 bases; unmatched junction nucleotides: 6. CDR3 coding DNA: TGTGCCACCAACCGGGACAGGGATGGCTACACCTTC. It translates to CATNRDRDGYTF.

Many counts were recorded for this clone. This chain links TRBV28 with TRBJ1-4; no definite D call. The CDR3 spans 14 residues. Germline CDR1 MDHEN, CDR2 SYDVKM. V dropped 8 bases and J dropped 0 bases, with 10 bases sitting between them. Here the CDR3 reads CASGTPATNEKLFF. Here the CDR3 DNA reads TGTGCCAGCGGAACCCCGGCAACTAATGAAAAACTGTTTTTT.

CDR3 DNA: TGTGCCAGCAATGACGGGAGACCAGGGCTTTACAATGAGCAGTTCTTC. This sequence encodes CASNDGRPGLYNEQFF. The chain combines TRBV5-8 with TRBJ2-1; tentatively, D is TRBD2 (6 bases). With 6 bases removed from V and 4 bases from J, the gap between germline ends came to 20 bases. CDR1 is SGHTS and CDR2 is YDEGEE in the germline V gene. The CDR3 contains 16 residues.

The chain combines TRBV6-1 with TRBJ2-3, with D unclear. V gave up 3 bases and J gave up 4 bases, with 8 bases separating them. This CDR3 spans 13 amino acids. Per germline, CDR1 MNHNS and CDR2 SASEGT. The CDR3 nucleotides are TGTGCCAGCAGTGATTGGGCGGCAGATACGCAGTATTTT. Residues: CASSDWAADTQYF.

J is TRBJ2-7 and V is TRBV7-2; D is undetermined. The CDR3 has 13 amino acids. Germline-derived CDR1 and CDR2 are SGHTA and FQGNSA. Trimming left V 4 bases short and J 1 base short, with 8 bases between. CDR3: CASSWSRSYEQYF. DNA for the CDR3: TGTGCCAGCAGCTGGAGTAGGTCCTACGAGCAGTACTTC.

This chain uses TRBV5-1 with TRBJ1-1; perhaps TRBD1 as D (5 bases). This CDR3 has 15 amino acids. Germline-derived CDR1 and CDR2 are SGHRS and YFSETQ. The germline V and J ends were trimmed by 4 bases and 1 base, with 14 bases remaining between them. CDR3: CASSDPGPGNTEAFF. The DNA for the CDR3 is TGCGCCAGCAGCGATCCGGGACCCGGGAACACTGAAGCTTTCTTT.

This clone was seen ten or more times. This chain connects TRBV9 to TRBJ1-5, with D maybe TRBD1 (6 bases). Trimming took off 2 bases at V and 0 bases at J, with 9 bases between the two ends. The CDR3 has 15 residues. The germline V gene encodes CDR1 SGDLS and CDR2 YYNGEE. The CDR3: CASSVGTLSNQPQHF. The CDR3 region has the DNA TGTGCCAGCAGCGTCGGGACACTTAGCAATCAGCCCCAGCATTTT.

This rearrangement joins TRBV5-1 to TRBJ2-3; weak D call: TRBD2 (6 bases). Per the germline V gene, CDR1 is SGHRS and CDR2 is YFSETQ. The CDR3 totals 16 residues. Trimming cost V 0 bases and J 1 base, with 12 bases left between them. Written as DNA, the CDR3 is TGCGCCAGCAGCTTGGCGGCTAGCGCGGGCACAGATACGCAGTATTTT. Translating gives CASSLAASAGTDTQYF.

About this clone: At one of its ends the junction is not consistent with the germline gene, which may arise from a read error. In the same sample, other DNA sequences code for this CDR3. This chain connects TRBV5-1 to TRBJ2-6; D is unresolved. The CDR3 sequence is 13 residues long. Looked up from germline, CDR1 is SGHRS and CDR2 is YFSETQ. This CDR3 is CASSYSGANVLTF. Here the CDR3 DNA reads TGCGCCAGTAGCTACTCTGGGGCCAACGTCCTGACTTTC. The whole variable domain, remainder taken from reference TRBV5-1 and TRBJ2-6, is KAGVTQTPRYLIKTRGQQVTLSCSPISGHRSVSWYQQTPGQGLQFLFEYFSETQRNKGNFPGRFSGRQFSNSRSEMNVSTLELGDSALYLCASSYSGANVLTFGAGSRLTVL.

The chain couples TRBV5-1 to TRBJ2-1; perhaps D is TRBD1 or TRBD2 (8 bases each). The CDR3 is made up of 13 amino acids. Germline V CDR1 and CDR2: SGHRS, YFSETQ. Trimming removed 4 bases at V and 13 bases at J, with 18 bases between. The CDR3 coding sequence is TGCGCCAGCAGCCGGGAGGGGACAGGCGAACAGTTCTTC. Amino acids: CASSREGTGEQFF.